The 23 T cell receptor beta chains listed next were all sequenced from one sample in a study of identical twins. MiXCR, applied by TCRdb to the 5' RACE reads, yields one record per CDR3 protein. The data contain hundreds of thousands of distinct CDR3 sequences, about 7.5% of them seen just once; the ten biggest clones take up about 5.8%. A further study also used this sample, focusing on yellow fever vaccine responses in identical twins.

The sequenced material came from CD8+ T cells sorted from blood. These receptors all come from a woman between 18 and 30 years old in good health.

This clonotype has at least ten counts. The CDR3 sequence: CSVGRELDEQFF. The CDR3 nucleotides are TGCAGCGTGGGTCGGGAGTTGGATGAGCAGTTCTTC. The chain uses TRBV29-1 and TRBJ2-1; maybe TRBD2 (6 bases). V lost 6 bases to trimming and J lost 8 bases, with 14 bases between them. CDR3 length: 12 residues. CDR1 is SQVTM and CDR2 is ANQGSEA in the germline V gene.

This clonotype showed up many times. This chain uses TRBV7-3 with TRBJ2-3; weak D call: TRBD1 (5 bases). The CDR3 contains 16 residues. In germline, CDR1 is SGHTA, CDR2 FQGTGA. V was trimmed by 2 bases and J by 3 bases, leaving 15 bases between them. CDR3 sequence: CASSLGADRATDTQYF. The CDR3 DNA reads TGTGCCAGCAGCTTAGGGGCGGACCGGGCAACAGATACGCAGTATTTT.

The CDR3 DNA is TGTGCCAGCAGTTTCCTAGCGCCAATGGTGGTC. Translated, it gives CASSFLAPMVV. The gene calls are TRBV27 and TRBJ2-7; TRBD2 might be the D (6 bases). The CDR3 length is 11 residues. CDR1 is MNHEY and CDR2 is SMNVEV in the germline V gene (reference sequence).

This rearrangement joins TRBV27 to TRBJ2-7; D call uncertain. CDR1 is MNHEY and CDR2 is SMNVEV in the germline V gene (reference sequence). V lost 8 bases and J lost 5, with 10 bases in between. The CDR3 is made up of 11 amino acids. In nucleotides, the CDR3 is TGTGCCAGCTCCGACGGGCACGAGCAGTACGTC. Translation gives CASSDGHEQYV.

The chain combines TRBV5-6 with TRBJ2-5; TRBD1 might be the D (5 bases). This CDR3 contains 15 residues. Trimming took 0 bases from V and 2 from J, leaving 11 bases between them. Germline CDR1 SGHDT, CDR2 YYEEEE. In DNA form, the CDR3 reads TGTGCCAGCAGCTTGGACAGGCTGCAACAAGAGACCCAGTACTTC. Protein product: CASSLDRLQQETQYF. The full variable domain, in which reference TRBV5-6 and TRBJ2-5 provide the parts outside the CDR3, is DAGVTQSPTHLIKTRGQQVTLRCSPKSGHDTVSWYQQALGQGPQFIFQYYEEEERQRGNFPDRFSGHQFPNYSSELNVNALLLGDSALYLCASSLDRLQQETQYFGPGTRLLVL.

This clonotype occurred a few times. The chain uses TRBV2 and TRBJ2-7; the D gene is possibly TRBD2 (5 bases). The germline V and J ends were trimmed by 6 bases and 2 bases, with 8 bases remaining between them. CDR3 length: 12 amino acids. CDR1 SNHLY and CDR2 FYNNEI come from the germline V gene. The CDR3 reads CASRGSTYEQYF. The CDR3 coding sequence is TGTGCCAGCAGGGGGAGCACCTACGAGCAGTACTTC.

The V and J genes are TRBV20-1 and TRBJ1-2; TRBD1 is a possible D gene (6 bases). Germline CDR1 reads DFQATT; CDR2 reads SNEGSKA (reference sequence). Trimming took 3 bases from V and 5 from J, leaving 10 bases between them. There are 12 residues in the CDR3. CDR3 residues: CSASKTGYGYTF. CDR3 in DNA: TGCAGTGCTAGCAAGACAGGTTATGGCTACACCTTC.

The chain is built from TRBV12-3 or TRBV12-4 and TRBJ2-3; TRBD1 agrees at 7 bases. With V trimmed by 7 bases and J by 2 bases, 9 bases remained unmatched. The CDR3 runs 15 residues. In DNA, the CDR3 is TGTGCCAGCACCTCAAGACAGGGCCTCACAGATACGCAGTATTTT. Protein product: CASTSRQGLTDTQYF.

This clonotype was seen only a few times. A read error may account for a junction end that differs from germline. The chain is built from TRBV27 and TRBJ2-2; D ambiguous. The CDR3 length is 17 residues. In germline, CDR1 is MNHEY, CDR2 SMNVEV (reference sequence). CDR3 sequence: CASSLRAPGLNTEELFF. The CDR3 DNA reads as TGTGCCAGCAGTTTACGCGCCCCGGGCCTGAACACCGAGGAGCTGTTTTTT.

This chain uses TRBV2 with TRBJ1-5; weak D call: TRBD1 (5 bases). Trimming took off 3 bases at V and 0 bases at J, with 18 bases between the two ends. CDR1 is SNHLY and CDR2 is FYNNEI in the germline V gene. The CDR3 contains 18 residues. The DNA for the CDR3 is TGTGCCAGCAGTGACTACCTTTCGGGCGGGGGTAGCAATCAGCCCCAGCATTTT. Translating it yields CASSDYLSGGGSNQPQHF.

The rearrangement uses TRBV6-6 and TRBJ2-3; 8 bases line up with TRBD2. J was trimmed by 5 bases and V by 7 bases; bases with no gene match: 17. CDR1 is MNHNY and CDR2 is SVGAGI in the germline V gene (reference sequence). This CDR3 contains 17 residues. This chain's CDR3 is CASNYPSSGGRGDTQYF. CDR3 nucleotide sequence: TGTGCCAGCAACTACCCCTCTTCGGGGGGGCGGGGAGATACGCAGTATTTT.

Only a few counts were recorded for this clonotype. V gene TRBV6-1 combines with J gene TRBJ2-2; D might be TRBD1 (6 bases). V was trimmed by 6 bases and J by 1 base, leaving 21 bases between them. This CDR3 contains 18 residues. The V gene's germline CDR1 is MNHNS and CDR2 SASEGT. Here the CDR3 DNA reads TGTGCCAGCAGGGGGGCGTTTGGGTCACTGGGGAACACCGGGGAGCTGTTTTTT. Translating gives CASRGAFGSLGNTGELFF.

The CDR3 nucleotides read TGCAGCGTCCCTTGGGGGAACAATGAGCAGTTCTTC. Its protein product is CSVPWGNNEQFF. The chain couples TRBV29-1 to TRBJ2-1, with D possibly called TRBD1 or TRBD2 (5 bases each). Looked up from germline, CDR1 is SQVTM and CDR2 is ANQGSEA. CDR3 size: 12 residues. Trimming shortened V by 6 bases and J by 5 bases, and 11 bases separated the two germline ends.

This clonotype was detected only a few times. This rearrangement joins TRBV6-1 to TRBJ1-1, with D possibly matching TRBD1 (5 bases). Trimming shortened V by 1 base and J by 5 bases, and 20 bases separated the two germline ends. Germline CDR1 and CDR2: MNHNS and SASEGT. The CDR3 consists of 17 residues. CDR3 sequence: CASSEGSYAGRRTEAFF. CDR3 sequence (DNA): TGTGCCAGCAGTGAAGGGTCCTATGCAGGGCGCAGGACTGAAGCTTTCTTT.

This clonotype has at least ten counts. The chain uses TRBV15 and TRBJ2-2; D tentatively fits TRBD1 or TRBD2 (5 bases each). There are 16 residues in the CDR3. Trimming cost V 8 bases and J 5 bases, with 21 bases left between them. CDR1 and CDR2 (germline): LNHNV, YYDKDF (reference sequence). CDR3 DNA: TGTGCCACCCTACCCTCCGGGACCCCGGCAACCGGGGAGCTGTTTTTT. Translated: CATLPSGTPATGELFF.

There are a few counts of this clonotype. V and J are TRBV10-3 and TRBJ2-7; D is unclear. The V end lost 10 bases, the J end lost 0 bases, and 7 bases lay between the germline ends. The CDR3 loop spans 11 amino acids. The germline V gene has CDR1 ENHRY and CDR2 SYGVKD. This CDR3 is CATRSSYEQYF. CDR3 nucleotides: TGTGCCACCCGGAGCTCCTACGAGCAGTACTTC.

This clonotype was seen at least ten times. This chain links TRBV24-1 with TRBJ1-5; D not resolved. CDR1 and CDR2 from the germline V gene are KGHDR and SFDVKD. V was cut by 3 bases and J by 5 bases, with 10 bases left in between. The CDR3 extends over 14 amino acids. The CDR3 sequence is CATSDPDRDQPQHF. The CDR3 DNA reads TGTGCCACCAGTGATCCGGACCGCGATCAGCCCCAGCATTTT.

This clonotype occurred once. This clone may be a read error of a much larger clone one base away. The chain employs TRBV5-5 and TRBJ2-1; maybe TRBD1 (6 bases). The CDR3 extends over 15 amino acids. CDR1 and CDR2 (germline): SGHKS, YYEKEE (reference sequence). With 4 bases removed from V and 10 bases from J, the gap between germline ends came to 21 bases. CDR3 DNA sequence: TGTGCCAGCAGCGGCGCGACAGGCGGGCTTTGGGAGCAGTTCTTC. Translating gives CASSGATGGLWEQFF.

This clonotype was counted at least ten times. The V and J genes are TRBV20-1 and TRBJ2-7; TRBD1 matches at 9 bases. CDR1 and CDR2 from the germline V gene are DFQATT and SNEGSKA (reference sequence). There are 13 residues in the CDR3. V shed 6 bases, J shed 6 bases, and the junction held 9 bases outside the gene matches. Here the CDR3 reads CSAPGTGLSEQYF. In DNA, the CDR3 is TGCAGTGCGCCCGGGACAGGGTTGAGCGAGCAGTACTTC.

The rearrangement links TRBV7-9 to TRBJ2-5; the match to TRBD1 covers 7 bases. V dropped 4 bases and J dropped 1; count of bases not matched to a gene: 6. There are 15 residues in the CDR3. The germline V gene encodes CDR1 SEHNR and CDR2 FQNEAQ (reference sequence). CDR3: CASSSPGTAQETQYF. CDR3 nucleotide sequence: TGTGCCAGCAGCTCACCCGGGACAGCCCAAGAGACCCAGTACTTC.

This clonotype has more than one count but fewer than ten. The rearrangement links TRBV5-6 to TRBJ2-3, with no clear D. The CDR3 has 13 residues. Germline CDR1 reads SGHDT; CDR2 reads YYEEEE. V lost 0 bases to trimming and J lost 10 bases, with 12 bases between them. CDR3 loop: CASSLESEVAQYF. The CDR3, as DNA: TGTGCCAGCAGCTTGGAATCCGAAGTGGCGCAGTATTTT.

This clonotype was observed many times. This chain links TRBV28 with TRBJ1-5; TRBD1 is a possible D gene (5 bases). CDR3 length: 13 amino acids. CDR1 is MDHEN, CDR2 SYDVKM, per germline. Trimming took off 10 bases at V and 3 bases at J, with 13 bases between the two ends. The CDR3 DNA sequence: TGTGCCACCGATGACAGTCCCAATCAGCCCCAGCATTTT. Its protein product is CATDDSPNQPQHF.

This clonotype was seen many times. The chain has TRBV12-3 or TRBV12-4 and TRBJ2-1; TRBD1 might be the D (6 bases). Trimming left V 3 bases short and J 7 bases short, with 10 bases between. The CDR3 has 13 amino acids. This CDR3 reads CASSFSQGNEQFF. DNA of the CDR3: TGTGCCAGCAGTTTTTCTCAGGGGAATGAGCAGTTCTTC.